This TCR beta chain comes out of a study of human T cells and chemical hapten exposure. The V gene lost 6 bases and the J gene lost 1 base, with 6 bases spanning the gap. The CDR3 has 12 amino acids. The germline gives CDR1 MDHEN, CDR2 SYDVKM. Original processing notes: Samples contained a median of approximately 100,000 TCRs, with a range of 23,224 to 690,600. MiXCR, applied by TCRdb to the RACE reads, yields one record per CDR3 protein. TCRdb, rather than the study authors, made the V and J calls. The data contain approximately 80,000 distinct CDR3 sequences, 9.5% to 12% of them singletons. As to time point: patch test 1, 2 weeks after DPC sensitization. Treatment meaning: therapeutic diphenylcyclopropenone sensitization with weekly scalp DPC.

The chain carries TRBV28 and TRBJ1-1, with D hard to call. This receptor was taken from a woman aged 50 to 60 with alopecia areata. Some clones in this sample may be carry-over from other donors' samples. This material consisted of whole blood, taken in connection with sensitization to the hapten diphenylcyclopropenone (DPC). CDR3 in DNA: TGTGCCAGCAGGCCAGGGAACACTGAAGCTTTCTTT. Residues: CASRPGNTEAFF.